This TCR beta chain was profiled in a study of T cells expressing NK-cell markers. Across the study: Investigators obtained TCR beta repertoires from sorted CD3+CD56+NKG2C+, CD3+CD56+NKG2C- and CD3+CD56-NKG2C+ T cells.

Study-wide results and caveats: In several donors, these clonotypes also led the CD3+CD56-NKG2C+ fraction.

Points on this clonotype: Antigen specificity is unknown.

The CDR3 is 16 residues long. Germline loops: CDR1 SGHTA, CDR2 FQGNSA. TCRdb re-called the 5' RACE reads; every CDR3 protein appears as one record, without DNA. The sample holds about 550,000 distinct CDR3 sequences. The sample consisted of blood T cells: a sorted CD56 or NKG2C T cell subset, CD4+ or CD8+ T cells, or bulk PBMC T cells (not recorded which). This receptor was identified in a man in his late teens or twenties in good health. The chain uses TRBV7-2 and TRBJ2-1; TCRdb indicates TRBD2, and absent DNA this call remains unverified. The CDR3 sequence is CASSPGLADTSNEQFF.